This TCR beta chain is from a study of blood T cell repertoires in COVID-19. Whole-study context: Symptom resolution, clearance, or two negative PCRs marked donors in Cohort 3 as recovered.

Germline CDR1 is SNHLY and CDR2 is FYNNEI. CDR3 length equals 15 residues. The junction had 5 bases not matched to a gene; V was cut back by 5 bases and J by 0 bases. Per the authors' pipeline: The assay estimated nucleated cells by amplifying reference gene primers. Only in-frame clones appear in the TCRdb table, and some are missing; sequencing was by immunoSEQ multiplex PCR. V and J calls and clone size are as listed in that table; D and trimming were resolved from the DNA. Of some 160,000 clones detected, 79% appear once; the ten largest clones hold roughly 19%. This sequence was found in a woman in her sixties or seventies in a cohort exposed to, infected with or recovered from COVID-19 (not recorded which). Sequences were obtained from PBMCs or T cells enriched from blood (not recorded which). The gene calls are TRBV2 and TRBJ1-2, with 8 bases fitting TRBD1. The CDR3 here is CASSTQGGANYGYTF. As DNA, the CDR3 is TGTGCCAGCAGTACACAGGGGGGGGCTAACTATGGCTACACCTTC. Full variable domain (missing parts from reference TRBV2 and TRBJ1-2): EPEVTQTPSHQVTQMGQEVILRCVPISNHLYFYWYRQILGQKVEFLVSFYNNEISEKSEIFDDQFSVERPDGSNFTLKIRSTKLEDSAMYFCASSTQGGANYGYTFGSGTRLTVV.